This T cell receptor beta chain was sequenced during a study of blood T cell repertoires in COVID-19. The repertoire was sequenced with immunoSEQ multiplex PCR; TCRdb's copy has only in-frame clones and lacks some. This table holds 70,000 or so clones, more than 75% found once. This CDR3 has 16 residues. Per the germline V gene, CDR1 is SGHTA and CDR2 is FQGTGA. Trimming stripped 2 bases from V and 1 base from J, with 11 bases between. The V gene is TRBV7-3, the J gene TRBJ2-2, with TRBD2 as a possible D gene (5 bases). Sample: peripheral blood. The clonotype comes from a human donor in a cohort sampled during active COVID-19. CDR3 residues: CASSLGVGENTGELFF. Written as DNA, the CDR3 is TGTGCCAGCAGCTTAGGGGTCGGGGAGAACACCGGGGAGCTGTTTTTT.